The 24 T cell receptor beta chains given below trace back to one sample, sequenced in a study of T cell changes during pregnancy in multiple sclerosis. Profiled with immunoSEQ multiplex PCR; TCRdb holds only in-frame clones, not every one. The profile shows about 80,000 clones, about 90% of them singletons. Source: peripheral blood, taken before pregnancy. The receptors originated from a female donor with multiple sclerosis, enrolled in a pregnancy study.

The chain uses TRBV13 and TRBJ2-1; TRBD1 aligns across 9 bases. The V segment lost 1 base and the J segment 4 bases; nucleotides outside the gene matches: 5. Germline CDR1 reads PRHDT; CDR2 reads FYEKMQ (reference sequence). This CDR3 is 16 amino acids long. The CDR3 loop is CASSLVGQGDYNEQFF. In nucleotides, the CDR3 is TGTGCCAGCAGCTTAGTGGGACAGGGAGATTACAATGAGCAGTTCTTC.

This chain uses TRBV15 with TRBJ1-4, with 8 bases fitting TRBD1. This CDR3 has 17 residues. The ends lost 5 bases at V and 3 bases at J; junction bases unmatched: 11. Germline V lookup: CDR1 LNHNV, CDR2 YYDKDF (reference sequence). The CDR3 protein is CATSSPGTGFPNEKLFF. CDR3 sequence (DNA): TGTGCCACCAGCTCACCCGGGACAGGCTTTCCTAATGAAAAACTGTTTTTT.

The rearrangement links TRBV10-3 to TRBJ1-2; TRBD1 matches 8 bases. Trimming took 4 bases from V and 2 from J; bases not matched to a gene: 3. Germline CDR1 is ENHRY and CDR2 is SYGVKD. The CDR3 covers 14 residues. This chain's CDR3 is CAISGTGRNYGYTF. In DNA form, the CDR3 reads TGTGCCATCAGTGGGACAGGGAGGAACTATGGCTACACCTTC.

This clone appeared a single time. The rearrangement joins TRBV19 to TRBJ1-1; D is undetermined. Germline CDR1 is LNHDA and CDR2 is SQIVND (reference sequence). This CDR3 has 16 residues. The ends were cut back, 7 bases at V and 1 base at J, with 19 bases in the middle. The CDR3 reads CASIPRVSNANTEAFF. The CDR3 region has the DNA TGTGCCAGTATCCCTCGCGTATCAAACGCGAACACTGAAGCTTTCTTT. The variable domain in full, completed from reference TRBV19 and TRBJ1-1, reads DGGITQSPKYLFRKEGQNVTLSCEQNLNHDAMYWYRQDPGQGLRLIYYSQIVNDFQKGDIAEGYSVSREKKESFPLTVTSAQKNPTAFYLCASIPRVSNANTEAFFGQGTRLTVV.

This chain connects TRBV19 to TRBJ2-5; 9 bases agree with TRBD2. The germline V gene has CDR1 LNHDA and CDR2 SQIVND (reference sequence). CDR3 size: 19 residues. V dropped 1 base and J dropped 5; count of bases not matched to a gene: 17. The CDR3 DNA reads as TGTGCCAGTAGTATAGGGACAGCGGGGGGCTGGGGTCTGGGGGAGACCCAGTACTTC. Protein sequence: CASSIGTAGGWGLGETQYF.

The rearrangement uses TRBV29-1 and TRBJ2-5; 10 nucleotides line up with TRBD2. The CDR3 is 12 residues long. Germline assignment: CDR1 SQVTM and CDR2 ANQGSEA. The V segment lost 4 bases and the J segment 4 bases; nucleotides outside the gene matches: 0. Here the CDR3 reads CSVVAGGETQYF. CDR3 nucleotide sequence: TGCAGCGTTGTAGCGGGGGGAGAGACCCAGTACTTC.

The chain employs TRBV5-6 and TRBJ2-1; 14 nucleotides line up with TRBD2. The CDR3 totals 16 residues. The trim removed 2 bases at V and 8 bases at J, leaving 6 bases unmatched. CDR1 SGHDT and CDR2 YYEEEE come from the germline V gene. The CDR3 spells CASSFRTSGGPYEQFF. CDR3 DNA: TGTGCCAGCAGCTTCAGGACTAGCGGGGGGCCGTATGAGCAGTTCTTC.

This clone was observed once. The chain carries TRBV9 and TRBJ2-3, with TRBD2 matching over 8 bases. V shed 9 bases and J 1 base; nucleotides not matched to a gene: 7. The CDR3 sequence is 14 residues long. CDR1 is SGDLS and CDR2 is YYNGEE in the germline V gene. CDR3: CATAGGSGTDTQYF. As DNA, the CDR3 is TGTGCCACCGCGGGGGGCAGTGGCACAGATACGCAGTATTTT.

The chain uses TRBV5-4 and TRBJ1-2; D is perhaps TRBD1 (5 bases). The CDR3 runs to 14 residues. With 0 bases removed from V and 8 bases from J, the gap between germline ends came to 14 bases. In germline, CDR1 is SGHNT, CDR2 YYREEE (reference sequence). CDR3 loop: CASSLGGEGKGYTF. CDR3 in DNA: TGTGCCAGCAGCTTGGGAGGGGAGGGGAAAGGCTACACCTTC.

This clone occurred once. V usage is TRBV4-1 and J usage is TRBJ2-3, with D possibly being TRBD1 (5 bases). Germline V gene lookup returns CDR1 MGHRA and CDR2 YSYEKL. The ends were cut back, 2 bases at V and 5 bases at J, with 5 bases in the middle. The CDR3 contains 12 residues. The CDR3 coding sequence is TGCGCCAGCAGCCAAAGGGGAGATACGCAGTATTTT. It is translated as CASSQRGDTQYF.

The chain has TRBV28 and TRBJ2-1; 10 positions match TRBD2. This CDR3 has 13 amino acids. Germline assignment: CDR1 MDHEN and CDR2 SYDVKM. The CDR3 loop is CVWRSGGVVEQFF. The CDR3 bases are TGTGTCTGGAGGAGCGGGGGGGTGGTTGAGCAGTTCTTC.

J is TRBJ1-1 and V is TRBV6-1; D remains unclear. V was cut by 3 bases and J by 4 bases, with 15 bases left in between. Germline CDR1 and CDR2: MNHNS and SASEGT. CDR3 length equals 15 residues. CDR3 region: CASSDPNRTPTEAFF. CDR3 sequence (DNA): TGTGCCAGCAGTGACCCCAACAGAACCCCCACTGAAGCTTTCTTT.

V usage is TRBV9 and J usage is TRBJ2-3; weak D call: TRBD2 (6 bases). The germline CDR1 and CDR2 sequences are SGDLS and YYNGEE. The CDR3 is 15 residues long. Trimming pared 4 bases from V and 5 bases from J, leaving 17 bases between. CDR3 protein: CASSPGTWILDTQYF. The CDR3 nucleotides are TGTGCCAGCAGCCCCGGGACTTGGATTTTAGATACGCAGTATTTT. The entire variable domain, with the rest obtained from reference TRBV9 and TRBJ2-3, is as follows: DSGVTQTPKHLITATGQRVTLRCSPRSGDLSVYWYQQSLDQGLQFLIQYYNGEERAKGNILERFSAQQFPDLHSELNLSSLELGDSALYFCASSPGTWILDTQYFGPGTRLTVL.

The chain is built from TRBV7-2 and TRBJ2-2; D ambiguous. In germline, CDR1 is SGHTA, CDR2 FQGNSA. This CDR3 is built from 14 residues. V was trimmed by 6 bases and J by 3 bases, leaving 11 bases between them. The CDR3 DNA reads TGTGCCAGCAGTTTTGGGCTCTACACCGGGGAGCTGTTTTTT. Its translation is CASSFGLYTGELFF.

The rearrangement uses TRBV6-1 and TRBJ2-3; TRBD2 matches 10 bases. CDR1 and CDR2 (germline): MNHNS, SASEGT. With V trimmed by 2 bases and J by 4 bases, 3 bases remained unmatched. The CDR3 spans 15 residues. In nucleotides, the CDR3 is TGTGCCAGCAGTGAATTTAGCGGGGGGCCAGATACGCAGTATTTT. Its translation is CASSEFSGGPDTQYF.

The sample holds one count of this clone. The rearrangement links TRBV4-2 to TRBJ1-1; D gene uncertain. The CDR3 is 14 amino acids. Germline lookup yields CDR1 LGHNA and CDR2 YNFKEQ. V lost 1 base, J lost 2 bases, and 8 bases lay in between. The CDR3 here is CASSQGGSNTEAFF. For the CDR3, the DNA is TGTGCCAGCAGCCAAGGAGGCAGCAACACTGAAGCTTTCTTT.

The chain links TRBV6-1 to TRBJ1-2; TRBD1 aligns across 8 bases. V trimming: 6 bases; J trimming: 4 bases; junction bases outside the gene matches: 7. This CDR3 spans 14 amino acids. The germline V gene encodes CDR1 MNHNS and CDR2 SASEGT. The CDR3 DNA reads TGTGCCAGCAGACCAGGGGGCGCGGGCTATGGCTACACCTTC. Its translation: CASRPGGAGYGYTF.

The chain is built from TRBV5-6 and TRBJ1-2, with D uncertain. The V and J ends lost 1 base and 2 bases respectively, with 6 bases between them. In germline, CDR1 is SGHDT, CDR2 YYEEEE. This CDR3 comprises 13 residues. CDR3: CASSLRGNYGYTF. The DNA for the CDR3 is TGTGCCAGCAGCTTGCGAGGGAACTATGGCTACACCTTC.

This clone was recorded only once. This sequence joins TRBV7-9 and TRBJ2-1; D perhaps matches TRBD2 (5 bases). Germline CDR1 is SEHNR and CDR2 is FQNEAQ (reference sequence). The CDR3 runs 15 residues. With 5 bases removed from V and 5 bases from J, the gap between germline ends came to 16 bases. This chain's CDR3 is CASSQVASSHNEQFF. CDR3 in DNA: TGTGCCAGCAGCCAAGTGGCTAGCTCTCACAATGAGCAGTTCTTC.

This clone occurred once. The chain links TRBV19 to TRBJ1-2; TRBD1 matches at 9 bases. V shed 4 bases, J shed 2 bases, and the junction held 5 bases outside the gene matches. The CDR3 is 15 amino acids. The germline V gene has CDR1 LNHDA and CDR2 SQIVND (reference sequence). The CDR3, as DNA: TGTGCCAGTAGTACCCCCGGGACAGGGAACTATGGCTACACCTTC. It is translated as CASSTPGTGNYGYTF.

Written as DNA, the CDR3 is TGTGCCAGCAGCGCGGGACAGGGGGGTGGCTACACCTTC. The encoded protein is CASSAGQGGGYTF. The chain recombines TRBV7-8 with TRBJ1-2; the match to TRBD1 covers 11 bases. Germline CDR1 and CDR2: SGHVS and FQNEAQ. There are 13 residues in the CDR3. Trimming took 5 bases from V and 7 from J; bases not matched to a gene: 3.

The genes are TRBV19 and TRBJ1-2; 7 bases agree with TRBD1. The CDR3 totals 15 residues. V gave up 10 bases and J gave up 4 bases; unmatched junction bases: 15. Per germline, CDR1 LNHDA and CDR2 SQIVND (reference sequence). CDR3 in amino acids: CATTEGAGRSYGYTF. CDR3 coding DNA: TGTGCCACTACAGAGGGGGCCGGTCGGAGCTATGGCTACACCTTC.

The V and J genes are TRBV30 and TRBJ2-1, with 11 bases matching TRBD2. The V gene's germline CDR1 is GTSNPN and CDR2 SVGIG (reference sequence). The CDR3 runs to 19 residues. V shed 3 bases, J shed 4 bases, and the junction held 17 bases outside the gene matches. The CDR3 DNA is TGTGCCTGGAGCGCAACGCTAATGATAGCGGGGGGGAGGTACAATGAGCAGTTCTTC. Encoded protein: CAWSATLMIAGGRYNEQFF.

The V gene is TRBV9, the J gene TRBJ2-2, with 8 positions matching TRBD2. The CDR3 length is 16 residues. V was clipped by 4 bases and J by 6 bases; unmatched bases: 11. Germline CDR1 is SGDLS and CDR2 is YYNGEE. CDR3: CASSLVGAGAAGELFF. The DNA of the CDR3 is TGTGCCAGCAGCCTGGTGGGAGCGGGGGCCGCCGGGGAGCTGTTTTTT.